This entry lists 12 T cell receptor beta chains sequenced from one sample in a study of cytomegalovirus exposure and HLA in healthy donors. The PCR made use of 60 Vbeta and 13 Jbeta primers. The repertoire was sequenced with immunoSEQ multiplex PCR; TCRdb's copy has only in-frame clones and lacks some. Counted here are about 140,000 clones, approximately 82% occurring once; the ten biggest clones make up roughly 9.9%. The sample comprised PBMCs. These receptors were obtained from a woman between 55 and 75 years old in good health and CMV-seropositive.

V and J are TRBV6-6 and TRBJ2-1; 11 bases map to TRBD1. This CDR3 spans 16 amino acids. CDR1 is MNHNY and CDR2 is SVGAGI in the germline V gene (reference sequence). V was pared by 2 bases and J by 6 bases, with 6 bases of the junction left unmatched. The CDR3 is CASSYPGGTGGNEQFF. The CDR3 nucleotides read TGTGCCAGCAGTTACCCCGGCGGGACAGGGGGCAATGAGCAGTTCTTC.

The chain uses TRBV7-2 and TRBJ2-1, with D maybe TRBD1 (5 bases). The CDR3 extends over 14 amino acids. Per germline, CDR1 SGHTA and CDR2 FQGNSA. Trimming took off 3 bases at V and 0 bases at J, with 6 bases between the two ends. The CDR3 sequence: CASSLTASYNEQFF. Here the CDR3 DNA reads TGTGCCAGCAGCTTGACAGCCTCCTACAATGAGCAGTTCTTC.

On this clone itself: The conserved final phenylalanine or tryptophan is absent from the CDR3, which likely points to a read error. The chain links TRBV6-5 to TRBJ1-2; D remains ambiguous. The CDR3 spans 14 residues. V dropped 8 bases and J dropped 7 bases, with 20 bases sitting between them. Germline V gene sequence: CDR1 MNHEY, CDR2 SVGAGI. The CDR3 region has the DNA TGTGCCAGCGGGCCGAGGGCCCCCCTCCTTGGCTACACCCTC. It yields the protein CASGPRAPLLGYTL.

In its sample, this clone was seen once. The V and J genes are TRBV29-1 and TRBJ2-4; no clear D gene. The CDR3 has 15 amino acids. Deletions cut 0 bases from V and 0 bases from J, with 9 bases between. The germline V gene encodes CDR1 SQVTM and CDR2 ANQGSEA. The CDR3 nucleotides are TGCAGCGTTGAAGATAGAGTAAGAGCCAAAAACATTCAGTACTTC. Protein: CSVEDRVRAKNIQYF. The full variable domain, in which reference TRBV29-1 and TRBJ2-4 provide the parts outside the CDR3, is SAVISQKPSRDICQRGTSLTIQCQVDSQVTMMFWYRQQPGQSLTLIATANQGSEATYESGFVIDKFPISRPNLTFSTLTVSNMSPEDSSIYLCSVEDRVRAKNIQYFGAGTRLSVL.

CDR3 nucleotide sequence: TGTGCCAGCAGCCGAGAGGGAGATCAGCCCCAGCATTTT. Translated, it gives CASSREGDQPQHF. The rearrangement links TRBV4-2 to TRBJ1-5; no definite D call. Deletions cut 4 bases from V and 5 bases from J, with 9 bases between. From germline, CDR1 is LGHNA and CDR2 YNFKEQ. The CDR3 runs to 13 residues.

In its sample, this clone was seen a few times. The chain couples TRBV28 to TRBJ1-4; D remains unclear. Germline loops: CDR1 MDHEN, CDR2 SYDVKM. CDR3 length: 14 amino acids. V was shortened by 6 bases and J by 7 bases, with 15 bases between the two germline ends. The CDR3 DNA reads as TGTGCCAGCAGGGACTTTGGTAGAATTGAAAAACTGTTTTTT. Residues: CASRDFGRIEKLFF.

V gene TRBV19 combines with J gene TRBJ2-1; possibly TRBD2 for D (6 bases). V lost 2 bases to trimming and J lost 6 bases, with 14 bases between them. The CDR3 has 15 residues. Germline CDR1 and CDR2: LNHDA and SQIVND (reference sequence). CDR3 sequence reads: CASSIFGSTVNEQFF. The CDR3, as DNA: TGTGCCAGTAGTATATTCGGGAGTACCGTCAATGAGCAGTTCTTC.

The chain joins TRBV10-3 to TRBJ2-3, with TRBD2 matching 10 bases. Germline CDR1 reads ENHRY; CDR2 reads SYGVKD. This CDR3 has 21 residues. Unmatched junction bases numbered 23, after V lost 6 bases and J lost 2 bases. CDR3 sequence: CAISGLTRLAGEGVNTDTQYF. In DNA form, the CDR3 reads TGTGCCATCAGCGGTCTTACAAGGCTAGCGGGAGAAGGGGTGAACACAGATACGCAGTATTTT.

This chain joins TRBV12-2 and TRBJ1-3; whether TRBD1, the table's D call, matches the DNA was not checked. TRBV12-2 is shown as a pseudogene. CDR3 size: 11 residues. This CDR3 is CASRFEPGQCF. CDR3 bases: TGTGCAAGTCGCTTTGAACCGGGACAGTGTTTT.

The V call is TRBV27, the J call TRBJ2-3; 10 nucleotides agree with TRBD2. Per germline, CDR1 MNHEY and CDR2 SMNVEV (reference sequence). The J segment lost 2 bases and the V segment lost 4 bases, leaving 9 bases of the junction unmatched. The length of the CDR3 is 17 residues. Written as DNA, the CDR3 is TGTGCCAGCAGTTCTACTGGGACTAGCGTACCCACAGATACGCAGTATTTT. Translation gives CASSSTGTSVPTDTQYF.

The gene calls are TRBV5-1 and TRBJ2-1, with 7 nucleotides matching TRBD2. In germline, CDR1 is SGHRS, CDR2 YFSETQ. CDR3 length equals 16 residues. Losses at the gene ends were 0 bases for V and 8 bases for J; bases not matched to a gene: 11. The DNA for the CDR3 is TGCGCCAGCAGCTTGGTTAACCGGGAGGTTAACCATGAGCAGTTCTTC. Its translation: CASSLVNREVNHEQFF.

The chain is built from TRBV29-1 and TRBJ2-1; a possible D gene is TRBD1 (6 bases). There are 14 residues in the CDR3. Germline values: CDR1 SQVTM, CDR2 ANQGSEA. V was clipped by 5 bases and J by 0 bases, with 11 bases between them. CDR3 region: CSVFTGSSYNEQFF. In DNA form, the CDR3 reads TGCAGCGTTTTTACAGGGAGCTCCTACAATGAGCAGTTCTTC.